The source of this T cell receptor (beta chain) is a study of blood T cell repertoires in COVID-19. Across the whole study: The study drew acute and convalescent COVID-19 samples from the United States, Italy and Spain.

CDR3 length equals 11 residues. Trimming stripped 0 bases from V and 8 bases from J, with 4 bases between. From germline, CDR1 is SNHLY and CDR2 FYNNEI. One Seattle source followed patients from active infection through their disease course. Authors' methods: Estimates of nucleated cell counts were drawn from the amplification of reference gene primers. TCRdb's table, derived via immunoSEQ multiplex PCR, lists solely in-frame clones and lacks some. Clone size and the V and J calls come from that table; the DNA yielded D and trimming. The sample contains 150,000 or so clones, about 85% of which appear only once.

Sequences were obtained from peripheral blood. The origin of this receptor is a man aged 55 to 69 with COVID-19, enrolled during active disease. The chain combines TRBV2 with TRBJ1-2, with D hard to call. The CDR3, as DNA: TGTGCCAGCAGTGAAGCGCGAGGCTACACCTTC. Amino acids: CASSEARGYTF.